The entry that follows covers one TCR beta chain sequence. The CDR3 covers 13 residues. CDR1 MGHRA and CDR2 YSYEKL come from the germline V gene. The germline V and J ends were trimmed by 4 bases and 8 bases, with 12 bases remaining between them. The data derive from a study of blood T cell repertoires in COVID-19. About the research overall: In each case, the material was cDNA or gDNA derived from T cells, B-cell-depleted T cells, or PBMCs.

Participants were aged roughly 18 to 89 years from some 24 US areas. Some clones are missing from TCRdb's copy, which holds only in-frame ones; the method was immunoSEQ multiplex PCR. The sample has 320,000 or so clones; less than 85% are singletons. Sequenced: PBMCs or T cells enriched from blood (not recorded which). V gene TRBV4-1 combines with J gene TRBJ1-5; possibly TRBD1 for D (6 bases). This sequence originates from a young woman who had been exposed to COVID-19. The CDR3 protein is CASSLGAMEPQHF. In nucleotides, the CDR3 is TGCGCCAGCAGCCTGGGGGCGATGGAGCCCCAGCATTTT.